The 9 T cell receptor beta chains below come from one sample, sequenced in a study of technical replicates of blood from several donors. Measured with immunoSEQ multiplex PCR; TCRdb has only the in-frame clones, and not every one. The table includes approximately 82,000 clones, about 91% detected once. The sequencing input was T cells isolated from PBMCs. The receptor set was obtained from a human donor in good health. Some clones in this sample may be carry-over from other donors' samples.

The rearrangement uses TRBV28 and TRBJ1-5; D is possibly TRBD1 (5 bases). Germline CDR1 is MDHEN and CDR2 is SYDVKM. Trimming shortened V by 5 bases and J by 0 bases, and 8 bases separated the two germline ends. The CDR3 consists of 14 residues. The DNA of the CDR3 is TGTGCCAGCAGTGAACAGGATAGCAATCAGCCCCAGCATTTT. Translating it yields CASSEQDSNQPQHF.

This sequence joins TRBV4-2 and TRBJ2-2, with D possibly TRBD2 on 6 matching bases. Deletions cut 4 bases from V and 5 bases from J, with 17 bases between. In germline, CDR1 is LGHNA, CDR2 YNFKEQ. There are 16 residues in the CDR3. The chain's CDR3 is CASSPEVQGGTGELFF. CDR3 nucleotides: TGTGCCAGCAGCCCAGAGGTCCAGGGAGGAACCGGGGAGCTGTTTTTT.

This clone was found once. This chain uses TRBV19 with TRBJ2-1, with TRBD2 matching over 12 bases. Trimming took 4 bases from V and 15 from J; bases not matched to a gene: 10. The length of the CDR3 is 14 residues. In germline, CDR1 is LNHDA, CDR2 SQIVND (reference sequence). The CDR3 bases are TGTGCCAGTAGTAGGTTCGGGACTAGCGGGTTTGCGTTCTTC. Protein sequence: CASSRFGTSGFAFF. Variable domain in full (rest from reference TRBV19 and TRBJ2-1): DGGITQSPKYLFRKEGQNVTLSCEQNLNHDAMYWYRQDPGQGLRLIYYSQIVNDFQKGDIAEGYSVSREKKESFPLTVTSAQKNPTAFYLCASSRFGTSGFAFFGPGTRLTVL.

The CDR3 DNA follows: TGCGCCAGCAGGGAGGGTCCCACTGAAGCTTTCTTT. It yields the protein CASREGPTEAFF. The chain combines TRBV4-1 with TRBJ1-1; no clear D gene. Looked up from germline, CDR1 is MGHRA and CDR2 is YSYEKL. The CDR3 is 12 residues long. With 6 bases removed from V and 4 bases from J, the gap between germline ends came to 9 bases.

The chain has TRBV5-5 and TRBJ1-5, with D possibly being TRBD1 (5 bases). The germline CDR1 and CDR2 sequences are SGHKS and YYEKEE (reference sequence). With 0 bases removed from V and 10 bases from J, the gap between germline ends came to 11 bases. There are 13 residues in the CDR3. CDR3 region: CASSLVGLGPQHF. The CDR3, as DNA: TGTGCCAGCAGCTTGGTGGGGCTTGGCCCCCAGCATTTT.

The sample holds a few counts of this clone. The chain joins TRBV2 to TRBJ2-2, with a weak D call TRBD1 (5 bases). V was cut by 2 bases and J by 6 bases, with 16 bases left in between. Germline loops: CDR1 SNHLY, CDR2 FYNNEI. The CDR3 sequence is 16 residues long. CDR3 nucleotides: TGTGCCAGCAGTGAAAGGTTTTCGAAACAGGCCGGGGAGCTGTTTTTT. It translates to CASSERFSKQAGELFF. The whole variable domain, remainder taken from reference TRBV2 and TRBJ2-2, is EPEVTQTPSHQVTQMGQEVILRCVPISNHLYFYWYRQILGQKVEFLVSFYNNEISEKSEIFDDQFSVERPDGSNFTLKIRSTKLEDSAMYFCASSERFSKQAGELFFGEGSRLTVL.

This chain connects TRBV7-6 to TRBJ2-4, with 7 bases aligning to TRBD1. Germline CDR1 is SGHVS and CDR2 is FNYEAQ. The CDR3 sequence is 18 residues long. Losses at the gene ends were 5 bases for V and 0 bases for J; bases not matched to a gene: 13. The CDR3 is CASSQGPGQTLAKNIQYF. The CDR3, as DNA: TGTGCCAGCAGCCAGGGGCCGGGACAGACCCTAGCCAAAAACATTCAGTACTTC.

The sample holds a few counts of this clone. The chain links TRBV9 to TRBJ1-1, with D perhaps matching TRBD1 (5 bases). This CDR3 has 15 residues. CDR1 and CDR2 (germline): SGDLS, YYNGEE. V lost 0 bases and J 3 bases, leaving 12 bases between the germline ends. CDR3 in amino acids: CASSVDLSGDTEAFF. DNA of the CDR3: TGTGCCAGCAGCGTAGACCTTTCGGGGGACACTGAAGCTTTCTTT.

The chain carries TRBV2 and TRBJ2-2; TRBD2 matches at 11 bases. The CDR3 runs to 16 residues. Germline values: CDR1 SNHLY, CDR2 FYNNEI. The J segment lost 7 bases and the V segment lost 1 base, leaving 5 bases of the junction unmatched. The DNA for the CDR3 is TGTGCCAGCAGTGAAGGACTAGCGGGAACTGGCGGGGAGCTGTTTTTT. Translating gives CASSEGLAGTGGELFF.